The source of this T cell receptor (beta chain) is a study of CD8+ T cells in alopecia areata. Looking at the study overall: Treated patients received oral tofacitinib, 5 to 10 mg twice daily.

Study outcomes and limitations: Normal skin's resident alphabeta T cells are sequenced alongside lesional scalp T cells.

Isolated RNA was reverse transcribed into cDNA used as the sequencing template. Sequencing used immunoSEQ multiplex PCR; TCRdb keeps in-frame clones, though not all of them. The table includes hundreds of thousands of clones, approximately 61% detected once. Alopecia areata patients provided lesional scalp punch biopsies and peripheral blood. Details on this clone: Its antigen is not identified.

Germline lookup yields CDR1 SGHRS and CDR2 YFSETQ. V gave up 0 bases and J gave up 3 bases, with 13 bases separating them. The CDR3 totals 16 residues. V usage is TRBV5-1 and J usage is TRBJ2-1; maybe TRBD2 (6 bases). The material was CD4+ T cells sorted from blood, obtained at week 0. This sequence was found in a human donor with alopecia areata. Written as DNA, the CDR3 is TGCGCCAGCAGCTTGGCCGGGCGGGACCTCTACAATGAGCAGTTCTTC. Protein product: CASSLAGRDLYNEQFF.